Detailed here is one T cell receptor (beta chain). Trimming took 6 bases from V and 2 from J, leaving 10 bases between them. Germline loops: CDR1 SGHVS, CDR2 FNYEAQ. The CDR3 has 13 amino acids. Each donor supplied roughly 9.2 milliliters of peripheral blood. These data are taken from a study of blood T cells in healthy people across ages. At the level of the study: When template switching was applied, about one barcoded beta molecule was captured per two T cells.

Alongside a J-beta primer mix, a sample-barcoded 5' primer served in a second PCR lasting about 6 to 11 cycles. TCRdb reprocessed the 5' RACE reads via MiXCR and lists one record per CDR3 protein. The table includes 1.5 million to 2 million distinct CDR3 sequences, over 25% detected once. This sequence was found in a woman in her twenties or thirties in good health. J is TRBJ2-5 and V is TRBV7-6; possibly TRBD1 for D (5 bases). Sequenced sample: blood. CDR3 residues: CASRGPGQETQYF. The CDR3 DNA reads TGTGCCAGCAGGGGGCCCGGGCAAGAGACCCAGTACTTC.